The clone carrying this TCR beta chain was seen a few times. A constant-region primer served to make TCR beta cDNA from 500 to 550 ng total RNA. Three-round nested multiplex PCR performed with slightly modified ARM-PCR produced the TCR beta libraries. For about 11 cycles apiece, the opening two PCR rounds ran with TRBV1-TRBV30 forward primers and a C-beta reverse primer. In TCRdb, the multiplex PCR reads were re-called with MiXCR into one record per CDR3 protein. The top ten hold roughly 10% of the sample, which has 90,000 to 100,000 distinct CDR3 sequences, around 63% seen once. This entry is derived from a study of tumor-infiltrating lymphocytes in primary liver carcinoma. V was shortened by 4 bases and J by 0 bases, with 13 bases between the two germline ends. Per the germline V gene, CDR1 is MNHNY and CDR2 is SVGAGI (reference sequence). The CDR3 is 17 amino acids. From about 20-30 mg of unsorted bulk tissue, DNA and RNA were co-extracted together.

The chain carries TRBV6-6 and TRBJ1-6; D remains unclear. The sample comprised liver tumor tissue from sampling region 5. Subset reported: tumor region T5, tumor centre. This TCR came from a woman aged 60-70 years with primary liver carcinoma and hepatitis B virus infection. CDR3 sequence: CASSSRGGNSYNSPLHF. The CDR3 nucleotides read TGTGCCAGCAGTTCCCGGGGAGGAAACTCCTATAATTCACCCCTCCACTTT.